The clone carrying this TCR beta chain was detected a few times. Its antigen is still unknown. Unique molecular identifiers were used in preparing the TCRbeta library. One entry per CDR3 protein, called by TCRdb with MiXCR from the PCR reads. This sample has 150,000 to 250,000 distinct CDR3 sequences, with roughly 6% found just once. This sample stems from a study of T-cell reconstitution after alpha-beta-depleted transplantation in children. Germline-derived CDR1 and CDR2 are ENHRY and SYGVKD. J gave up 6 bases and V 0 bases, and 4 bases lay outside the gene matches. The CDR3 totals 15 residues. Study results and limitations: Reportedly, alpha-beta T cells present about two months post-transplant originated from several hundred expanded clones of graft origin. Among T cells one year after transplant, newly produced cells accounted for most counts and diversity. For some patients, TCRbeta diversity was high at day 60 because of recipient T cells and thymic progenitors that survived.

The receptor's source is a girl under three years old with combined immunodeficiency, due to receive a stem cell transplant. This sequence joins TRBV10-3 and TRBJ2-5, with TRBD1 matching over 10 bases. The specimen comprised PBMCs, sampled before TCRalphabeta/CD19-depleted stem cell transplant. As DNA, the CDR3 is TGTGCCATCAGTGAGTCTGGGACAGGGGCGCAGACCCAGTACTTC. This sequence encodes CAISESGTGAQTQYF.